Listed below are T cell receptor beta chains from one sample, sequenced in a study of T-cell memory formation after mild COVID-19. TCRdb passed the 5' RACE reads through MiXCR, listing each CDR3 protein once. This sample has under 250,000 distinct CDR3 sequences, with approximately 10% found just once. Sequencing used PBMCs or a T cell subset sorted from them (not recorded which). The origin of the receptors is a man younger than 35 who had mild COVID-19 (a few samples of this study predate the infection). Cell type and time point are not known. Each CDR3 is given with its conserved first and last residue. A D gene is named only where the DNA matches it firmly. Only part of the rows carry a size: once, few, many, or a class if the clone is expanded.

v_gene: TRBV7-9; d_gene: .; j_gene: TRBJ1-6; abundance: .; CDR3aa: CASSLSGNNSPLHF; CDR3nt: TGTGCCAGCAGCTTATCAGGGAATAATTCACCCCTCCACTTT
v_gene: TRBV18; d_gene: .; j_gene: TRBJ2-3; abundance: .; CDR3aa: CASSPEGGAQYF; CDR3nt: TGTGCCAGCTCACCGGAGGGGGGGGCGCAGTATTTT
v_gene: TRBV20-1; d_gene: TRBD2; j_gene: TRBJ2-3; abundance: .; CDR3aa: CSLSGGRTDTQYF; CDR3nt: TGCAGTCTCAGCGGGGGCCGCACAGATACGCAGTATTTT
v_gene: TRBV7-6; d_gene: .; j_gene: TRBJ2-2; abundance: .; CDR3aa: CASSSAWRGSGTGELFF; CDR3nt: TGTGCCAGCAGCTCCGCTTGGAGGGGATCGGGCACCGGGGAGCTGTTTTTT
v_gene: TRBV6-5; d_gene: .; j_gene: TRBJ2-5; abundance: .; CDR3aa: CASSRLTGWGETQYF; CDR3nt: TGTGCCAGCAGCAGACTCACAGGGTGGGGAGAGACCCAGTACTTC
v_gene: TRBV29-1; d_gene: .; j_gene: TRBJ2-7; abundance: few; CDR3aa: CSAMKGIDSYEQYF; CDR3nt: TGCAGCGCCATGAAGGGAATAGACTCCTACGAGCAGTACTTC
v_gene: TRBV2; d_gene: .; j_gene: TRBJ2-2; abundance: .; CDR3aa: CASSTVGPRGTGELFF; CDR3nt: TGTGCCAGCAGTACAGTGGGGCCTAGGGGCACCGGGGAGCTGTTTTTT
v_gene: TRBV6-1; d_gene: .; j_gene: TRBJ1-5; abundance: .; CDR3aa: CASSDGASYSNQPQHF; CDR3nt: TGTGCCAGCAGTGACGGGGCCAGTTATAGCAATCAGCCCCAGCATTTT
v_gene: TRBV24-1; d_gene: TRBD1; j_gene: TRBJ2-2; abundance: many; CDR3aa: CATSDRGQGNTGELFF; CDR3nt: TGTGCCACCAGTGATCGTGGACAGGGGAACACCGGGGAGCTGTTTTTT
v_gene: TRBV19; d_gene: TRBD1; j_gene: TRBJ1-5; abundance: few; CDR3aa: CASRKRQGASQPQHF; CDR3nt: TGTGCCAGTAGGAAACGACAGGGGGCGAGTCAGCCCCAGCATTTT
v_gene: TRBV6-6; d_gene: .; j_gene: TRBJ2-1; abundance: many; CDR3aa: CASSRGYNEQFF; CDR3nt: TGTGCCAGCAGTCGAGGATACAATGAGCAGTTCTTC
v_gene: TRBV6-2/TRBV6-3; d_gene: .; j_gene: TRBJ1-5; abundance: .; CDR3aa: CASSLYSGNQPQHF; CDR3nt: TGTGCCAGCAGTCTATACAGCGGCAATCAGCCCCAGCATTTT
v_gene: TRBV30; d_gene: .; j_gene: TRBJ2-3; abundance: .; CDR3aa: CAWSASDYTQYF; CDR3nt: TGTGCCTGGAGTGCTAGCGACTATACGCAGTATTTT
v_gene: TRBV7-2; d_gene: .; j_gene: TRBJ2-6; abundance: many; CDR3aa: CASSLGFMRGKSGANVLTF; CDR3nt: TGTGCCAGCAGCTTAGGGTTTATGAGGGGCAAGTCTGGGGCCAACGTCCTGACTTTC
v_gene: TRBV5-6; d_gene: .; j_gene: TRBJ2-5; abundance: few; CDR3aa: CASSLGYPLGSRETQYF; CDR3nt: TGTGCCAGCAGCTTGGGGTACCCCTTGGGTTCTCGAGAGACCCAGTACTTC
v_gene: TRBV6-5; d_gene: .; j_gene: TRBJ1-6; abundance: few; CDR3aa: CASSLLPPGPNSPLHF; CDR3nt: TGTGCCAGCAGTTTACTTCCCCCAGGGCCCAATTCACCCCTCCACTTT
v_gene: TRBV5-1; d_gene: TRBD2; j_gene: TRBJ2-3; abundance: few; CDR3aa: CASSLGHLAGGVTDTQYF; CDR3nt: TGCGCCAGCAGCTTGGGGCACCTAGCGGGGGGGGTCACAGATACGCAGTATTTT
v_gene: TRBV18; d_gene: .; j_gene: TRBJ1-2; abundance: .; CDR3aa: CASSPLTFGYTF; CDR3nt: TGTGCCAGCTCACCTCTTACGTTTGGCTACACCTTC